A single sample is the source of the 23 T cell receptor beta chains below, sequenced in a study of T cells in Graves' hyperthyroidism and ophthalmopathy (dated by TCRdb to the late 2010s). The library came from multiplex PCR. Data came from an Illumina HiSeq 2000. Amplification of TCR beta CDR3 regions was carried out from RNA transcripts. The first round of RT-PCR for the TCR CDR3 was performed with the HTBI primer set and the Qiagen OneStep RT-PCR kit. TCRdb cleaned the public reads at Q25 with fastp, built clones with MiXCR and kept in-frame beta chains. Identical CDR3 protein sequences are pooled into one entry, listed with their most common genes and DNA. The sample table shows about 590,000 distinct CDR3 sequences, and around 14% are seen once. The ten largest clones take up approximately 7% of the sample. Sequenced material: blood. All receptors derive from a woman aged 30 to 39 with Graves' hyperthyroidism.

This clonotype showed up many times. The chain has TRBV28 and TRBJ1-2; D unclear. From germline, CDR1 is MDHEN and CDR2 SYDVKM. V lost 2 bases to trimming and J lost 3 bases, with 10 bases between them. The CDR3 runs to 14 residues. As DNA, the CDR3 is TGTGCCAGCAGTTTAGTCAGAGACTACTATGGCTACACCTTC. Protein sequence: CASSLVRDYYGYTF.

This clonotype was counted many times. This chain connects TRBV7-2 to TRBJ2-3; no definite D call. Trimming took off 1 base at V and 1 base at J, with 12 bases between the two ends. The CDR3 runs 16 residues. Germline CDR1 is SGHTA and CDR2 is FQGNSA. The CDR3 loop reads CASSLVRARRTDTQYF. Written as DNA, the CDR3 is TGTGCCAGCAGCTTAGTACGAGCAAGACGCACAGATACGCAGTATTTT.

This clonotype occurred a few times. J is TRBJ2-3 and V is TRBV29-1, with a possible D match to TRBD2 (6 bases). The length of the CDR3 is 12 residues. CDR1 and CDR2 (germline): SQVTM, ANQGSEA. The ends were cut back, 3 bases at V and 3 bases at J, with 7 bases in the middle. The CDR3 nucleotides read TGCAGCGTTGATGGGGGGACAGATACGCAGTATTTT. This translates into CSVDGGTDTQYF.

This clonotype was recorded at least ten times. The chain joins TRBV20-1 to TRBJ2-1; D possibly matches TRBD1 or TRBD2 (5 bases each). The V and J ends lost 6 bases and 4 bases respectively, with 13 bases between them. This CDR3 region has 13 residues. In germline, CDR1 is DFQATT, CDR2 SNEGSKA (reference sequence). The CDR3 coding sequence is TGCAGTGCCGGGGCAGGTATTTACAATGAGCAGTTCTTC. Encoded protein: CSAGAGIYNEQFF.

V and J are TRBV29-1 and TRBJ1-2; D is perhaps TRBD1 (6 bases). CDR3 size: 13 residues. Trimming shortened V by 4 bases and J by 0 bases, and 9 bases separated the two germline ends. Germline V gene sequence: CDR1 SQVTM, CDR2 ANQGSEA. CDR3 amino acids: CSVVRTANYGYTF. The DNA of the CDR3 is TGCAGCGTTGTCAGGACAGCTAACTATGGCTACACCTTC.

The V and J genes are TRBV11-1 and TRBJ1-1; TRBD1 matches 7 bases. The ends lost 5 bases at V and 5 bases at J; junction bases unmatched: 8. The length of the CDR3 is 14 residues. CDR1 and CDR2 (germline): SGHAT, FQDESV (reference sequence). Here the CDR3 DNA reads TGTGCCAGCAGCGTGGGACAGCGAACAACTGAAGCTTTCTTT. As protein: CASSVGQRTTEAFF.

Of note for this clonotype: It may be a read error: a sequence one base away is much more abundant. The chain employs TRBV3-1 and TRBJ2-7, with D perhaps given as TRBD1 or TRBD2 (5 bases each). In germline, CDR1 is LGHDT, CDR2 YNNKEL (reference sequence). This CDR3 is built from 14 residues. The CDR3 DNA follows: TGTGCCAGCAGCCAAGATGGGACCCCCTACGGGCAGTACTTC. It encodes CASSQDGTPYGQYF.

This clonotype was seen a handful of times. This chain connects TRBV5-4 to TRBJ2-2; tentatively, D is TRBD1 (5 bases). The length of the CDR3 is 15 residues. V was cut by 3 bases and J by 1 base, with 10 bases left in between. In germline, CDR1 is SGHNT, CDR2 YYREEE (reference sequence). The CDR3 DNA reads TGTGCCAGCAGCTCGACAGCATTGAACACCGGGGAGCTGTTTTTT. Translation gives CASSSTALNTGELFF.

This clonotype was detected ten times or more. This chain uses TRBV5-1 with TRBJ1-1; possible D gene TRBD1, 5 bases. The V end was cut by 0 bases, the J end by 0 bases, with 12 bases between. The length of the CDR3 is 16 residues. Germline CDR1 reads SGHRS; CDR2 reads YFSETQ. The CDR3 here is CASSLDAGSVNTEAFF. In DNA form, the CDR3 reads TGCGCCAGCAGCTTGGATGCAGGGTCCGTGAACACTGAAGCTTTCTTT.

In its sample, this clonotype was seen a few times. V usage is TRBV29-1 and J usage is TRBJ2-1; 8 bases are shared with TRBD2. The germline gives CDR1 SQVTM, CDR2 ANQGSEA. The CDR3 extends over 16 amino acids. V shed 2 bases and J 0 bases; nucleotides not matched to a gene: 6. The CDR3 loop is CSVEFLAGISYNEQFF. Here the CDR3 DNA reads TGCAGCGTTGAATTCTTAGCGGGAATCTCCTACAATGAGCAGTTCTTC.

This clonotype was seen ten or more times. This chain joins TRBV18 and TRBJ2-7, with TRBD2 matching over 8 bases. The CDR3 covers 15 residues. CDR1 KGHSH and CDR2 LQKENI come from the germline V gene. Trimming at V came to 6 bases and at J to 2 bases, leaving 9 bases not matched to a gene. The CDR3 reads CASSQSGSIAYEQYF. For the CDR3, the DNA is TGTGCCAGCTCTCAAAGCGGGAGTATTGCCTACGAGCAGTACTTC.

V gene TRBV7-2 combines with J gene TRBJ2-2; TRBD2 matches at 12 bases. The germline gives CDR1 SGHTA, CDR2 FQGNSA. This CDR3 region has 18 residues. The ends lost 5 bases at V and 7 bases at J; junction bases unmatched: 14. The DNA for the CDR3 is TGTGCCAGCAGCCGAAAATCTAGCGGGAGGGCCGACTTCGGGGAGCTGTTTTTT. It encodes CASSRKSSGRADFGELFF.

The chain carries TRBV20-1 and TRBJ1-1; D gene ambiguous. V was trimmed by 5 bases and J by 8 bases, leaving 18 bases between them. This CDR3 has 13 residues. Germline-derived CDR1 and CDR2 are DFQATT and SNEGSKA (reference sequence). CDR3 nucleotides: TGCAGTGCTGAAGAGGGCGTGTGGGCCGAAGCTTTCTTT. It is translated as CSAEEGVWAEAFF.

There are many counts of this clonotype. The V call is TRBV11-2, the J call TRBJ2-1; TRBD1 might be the D (6 bases). V was pared by 3 bases and J by 5 bases, with 11 bases between. Looked up from germline, CDR1 is SGHAT and CDR2 is FQNNGV. This CDR3 region has 14 residues. The CDR3 DNA sequence: TGTGCCAGCAGCTTTACAGGGCGGGACAATGAGCAGTTCTTC. It encodes CASSFTGRDNEQFF.

This chain joins TRBV15 and TRBJ2-1, with TRBD2 matching 8 bases. CDR3 length: 18 residues. The trim removed 0 bases at V and 0 bases at J, leaving 7 bases unmatched. Germline values: CDR1 LNHNV, CDR2 YYDKDF (reference sequence). CDR3 sequence (DNA): TGTGCCACCAGCAGAGATAGTAGCGGGGCGGCCTCCTACAATGAGCAGTTCTTC. It specifies CATSRDSSGAASYNEQFF.

This chain uses TRBV6-2 or TRBV6-3 with TRBJ1-2; a possible D gene is TRBD1 (5 bases). Looked up from germline, CDR1 is MNHEY and CDR2 is SVGEGT. This CDR3 spans 15 amino acids. V lost 5 bases and J lost 0, with 13 bases in between. The CDR3 DNA is TGTGCCAGCAGTCCCGGGACTAGAGCTAACTATGGCTACACCTTC. It codes for CASSPGTRANYGYTF.

This clonotype was recorded many times. V and J are TRBV20-1 and TRBJ2-1; TRBD2 aligns across 10 bases. Per germline, CDR1 DFQATT and CDR2 SNEGSKA (reference sequence). Trimming removed 7 bases from V and 7 bases from J; junction bases left unmatched: 10. The CDR3 totals 14 residues. This CDR3 is CSGEREGPRNEQFF. CDR3 DNA: TGCAGTGGAGAGCGGGAGGGTCCGCGGAATGAGCAGTTCTTC.

At least ten counts were recorded for this clonotype. CDR3 nucleotides: TGTGCCAGCGAAGGTTCCGGGACAGGGGCACGGGAGCAGTACTTC. Translation gives CASEGSGTGAREQYF. The rearrangement joins TRBV7-2 to TRBJ2-7; 10 bases are a match to TRBD1. This CDR3 has 15 amino acids. Germline trimming cut 8 bases from V and 7 bases from J; bases unmatched to any gene: 14. In germline, CDR1 is SGHTA, CDR2 FQGNSA.

The chain links TRBV20-1 to TRBJ2-2; 8 positions match TRBD2. With V trimmed by 0 bases and J by 3 bases, 3 bases remained unmatched. This CDR3 is built from 15 residues. CDR1 is DFQATT, CDR2 SNEGSKA, per germline (reference sequence). CDR3 DNA sequence: TGCAGTGCTAGAGATCTCGGGGGGGACACCGGGGAGCTGTTTTTT. This codes for CSARDLGGDTGELFF.

In this sample, this clonotype turned up many times. The V gene is TRBV7-2, the J gene TRBJ2-1, with D uncertain. Looked up from germline, CDR1 is SGHTA and CDR2 is FQGNSA. The V end lost 2 bases, the J end lost 4 bases, and 12 bases lay between the germline ends. The CDR3 loop spans 15 amino acids. CDR3 sequence reads: CASSLSRTPYNEQFF. For the CDR3, the DNA is TGTGCCAGCAGCTTATCTCGGACGCCGTACAATGAGCAGTTCTTC.

The V call is TRBV28, the J call TRBJ1-2; D is possibly TRBD1 (5 bases). CDR1 and CDR2 (germline): MDHEN, SYDVKM. CDR3 length: 15 amino acids. V was trimmed by 6 bases and J by 0 bases, leaving 14 bases between them. CDR3 residues: CASSLSGPTNYGYTF. DNA for the CDR3: TGTGCCAGCAGCTTGTCGGGGCCTACTAACTATGGCTACACCTTC.

This clonotype showed up many times. This sequence joins TRBV11-2 and TRBJ2-1, with TRBD1 identical over 9 bases. There are 13 residues in the CDR3. V gave up 8 bases and J gave up 5 bases; unmatched junction bases: 4. Germline V gene lookup returns CDR1 SGHAT and CDR2 FQNNGV. The CDR3 bases are TGTGCCAGCGGCGGGACAGGGAACAATGAGCAGTTCTTC. Protein: CASGGTGNNEQFF.

In this sample, this clonotype turned up many times. The chain carries TRBV7-9 and TRBJ2-1, with 11 bases that match TRBD2. The CDR3 contains 20 residues. Germline V gene data show CDR1 as SEHNR and CDR2 as FQNEAQ (reference sequence). V shed 5 bases, J shed 4 bases, and the junction held 19 bases outside the gene matches. DNA of the CDR3: TGTGCCAGCAGCGAAACCCGGGGACTAGCGGTTACGAAGGGTTACAATGAGCAGTTCTTC. Protein sequence: CASSETRGLAVTKGYNEQFF.